This T cell receptor beta chain came from a study of blood T cell repertoires in COVID-19. Across the whole study: Nucleic acid was either cDNA or gDNA, and it came from T cells, B-cell-depleted T cells, or PBMCs.

As processed by the authors: It was from reference gene primer amplification that nucleated cell counts were estimated. The data were produced by immunoSEQ multiplex PCR, yet TCRdb's version contains in-frame clones alone and is incomplete. That table gives V, J and clone size, and the DNA gave D and trimming. The profile shows approximately 220,000 clones, roughly nine tenths of them singletons. This CDR3 contains 16 residues. Trimming took 2 bases from V and 2 from J; bases not matched to a gene: 3. Per the germline V gene, CDR1 is MGHRA and CDR2 is YSYEKL. This chain connects TRBV4-1 to TRBJ1-3; 10 bases map to TRBD1. The sequence was obtained from a man aged 40-49 years with acute or convalescent COVID-19. Sequenced input: peripheral blood. This CDR3 reads CASSQRDRGPGNTIYF. The CDR3, as DNA: TGCGCCAGCAGCCAACGGGACAGGGGCCCTGGAAACACCATATATTTT.